The source of this T cell receptor beta chain is a study of T cells in Graves' hyperthyroidism and ophthalmopathy. Study-wide points: A model built on 13 V-J features separated ophthalmopathy from stable hyperthyroidism.

Amplified regions were TCR beta CDR3 sequences from RNA transcripts. When the TCR CDR3 underwent first-round RT-PCR, the HTBI primer set was used. Each CDR3 protein gets one entry after TCRdb re-called the multiplex PCR reads with MiXCR. The sample lists around 450,000 distinct CDR3 sequences; roughly 13% were seen once. Across 18 months, stable Graves' hyperthyroidism was marked by no progression to ophthalmopathy. Uncontrolled infection, other autoimmune disease, pregnancy or lactation led to exclusion. Thyroid ultrasound and orbital computed tomography, with clinical symptoms and serum thyroxine and TRAb, informed diagnoses. This clonotype has a count of ten or more. The antigen is unknown. V was clipped by 0 bases and J by 3 bases, with 18 bases between them. Germline V CDR1 and CDR2: DFQATT, SNEGSKA (reference sequence). CDR3 length equals 16 residues.

This rearrangement joins TRBV20-1 to TRBJ2-7; D ambiguous. The sequence was collected from a woman aged 18-35 years with Graves' hyperthyroidism. Sequences were obtained from blood. DNA of the CDR3: TGCAGTGCTAGAGATGTTTTAGGATCTTCATACTACGAGCAGTACTTC. Translating it yields CSARDVLGSSYYEQYF.